The 4 T cell receptor beta chains in this list originate from one sample, sequenced in a study of blood T cell repertoires in COVID-19. Generated by immunoSEQ multiplex PCR, the TCRdb table keeps only in-frame clones and is missing some. In the table there are roughly 42,000 clones, 88% of which are singletons. Material for sequencing was peripheral blood. The source of these receptors is a human donor in a cohort sampled during active COVID-19.

The CDR3 loop reads CASSQLQGRDEKLFF. The CDR3 DNA follows: TGTGCCAGCAGCCAATTACAGGGCCGAGATGAAAAACTGTTTTTT. The V gene is TRBV3-1 (or the pseudogene TRBV3-2), the J gene TRBJ1-4, with TRBD1 as a possible D gene (6 bases). The germline V gene encodes CDR1 LGHDT and CDR2 YNNKEL (reference sequence). Trimming pared 2 bases from V and 6 bases from J, leaving 13 bases between. CDR3 length: 15 residues.

The V call is TRBV15, the J call TRBJ2-7; D not resolved. The germline CDR1 and CDR2 sequences are LNHNV and YYDKDF (reference sequence). V was clipped by 0 bases and J by 1 base, with 7 bases between them. This CDR3 is built from 14 residues. Here the CDR3 reads CATSRDLVSYEQYF. In DNA form, the CDR3 reads TGTGCCACCAGCAGAGATCTCGTGTCCTACGAGCAGTACTTC.

This chain links TRBV6-1 with TRBJ2-5; the match to TRBD2 covers 12 bases. The CDR3 runs to 17 residues. Germline loops: CDR1 MNHNS, CDR2 SASEGT. Germline trimming cut 4 bases from V and 2 bases from J; bases unmatched to any gene: 8. The DNA of the CDR3 is TGTGCCAGCAGTGGAACCGGGACTAGCGGGCCACAAGAGACCCAGTACTTC. It codes for CASSGTGTSGPQETQYF.

The genes are TRBV19 and TRBJ2-3; possibly TRBD2 for D (6 bases). V lost 8 bases, J lost 0 bases, and 12 bases lay in between. This CDR3 region has 14 residues. Germline CDR1 reads LNHDA; CDR2 reads SQIVND (reference sequence). CDR3 sequence reads: CASRDGSSTDTQYF. CDR3 coding DNA: TGTGCCAGTCGCGACGGGAGCAGCACAGATACGCAGTATTTT.